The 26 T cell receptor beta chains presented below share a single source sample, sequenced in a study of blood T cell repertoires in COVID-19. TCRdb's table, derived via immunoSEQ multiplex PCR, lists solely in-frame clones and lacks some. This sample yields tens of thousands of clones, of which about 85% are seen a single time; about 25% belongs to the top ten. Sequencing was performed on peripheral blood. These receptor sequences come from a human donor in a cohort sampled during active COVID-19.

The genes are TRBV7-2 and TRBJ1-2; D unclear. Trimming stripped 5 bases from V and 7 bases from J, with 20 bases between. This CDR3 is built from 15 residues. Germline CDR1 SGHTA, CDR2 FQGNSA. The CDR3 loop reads CASSLDPSRGSGYTF. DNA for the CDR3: TGTGCCAGCAGCCTCGACCCCAGCCGCGGGAGTGGCTACACCTTC.

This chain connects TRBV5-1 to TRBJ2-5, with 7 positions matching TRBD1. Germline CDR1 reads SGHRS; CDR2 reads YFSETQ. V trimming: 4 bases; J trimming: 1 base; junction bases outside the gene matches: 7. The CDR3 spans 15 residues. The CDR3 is CASSLGQVSQETQYF. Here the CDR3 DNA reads TGCGCCAGCAGCCTCGGACAGGTTAGCCAAGAGACCCAGTACTTC.

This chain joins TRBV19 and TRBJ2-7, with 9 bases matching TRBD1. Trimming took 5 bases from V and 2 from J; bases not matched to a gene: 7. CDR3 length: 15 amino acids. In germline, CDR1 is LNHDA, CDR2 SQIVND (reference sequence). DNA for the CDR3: TGTGCCAGTAGTTTTCCGGGACAGGGCGCCTACGAGCAGTACTTC. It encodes CASSFPGQGAYEQYF.

The CDR3: CASSPQGNTEAFF. The CDR3 DNA is TGTGCCAGCTCACCTCAGGGGAACACTGAAGCTTTCTTT. The chain combines TRBV18 with TRBJ1-1, with D perhaps matching TRBD1 (5 bases). The CDR3 length is 13 residues. Germline-derived CDR1 and CDR2 are KGHSH and LQKENI. Trimming took off 3 bases at V and 1 base at J, with 6 bases between the two ends.

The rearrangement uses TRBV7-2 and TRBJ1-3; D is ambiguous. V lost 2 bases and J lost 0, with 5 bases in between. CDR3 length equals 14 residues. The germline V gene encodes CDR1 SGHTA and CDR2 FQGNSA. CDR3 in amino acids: CASSLRSSGNTIYF. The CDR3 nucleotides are TGTGCCAGCAGCTTACGTAGCTCTGGAAACACCATATATTTT.

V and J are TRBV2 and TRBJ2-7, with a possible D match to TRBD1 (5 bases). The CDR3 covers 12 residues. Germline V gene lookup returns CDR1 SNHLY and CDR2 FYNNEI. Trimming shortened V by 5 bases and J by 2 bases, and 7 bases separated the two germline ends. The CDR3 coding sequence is TGTGCCAGCAGTAGACAGCCCTACGAGCAGTACTTC. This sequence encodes CASSRQPYEQYF.

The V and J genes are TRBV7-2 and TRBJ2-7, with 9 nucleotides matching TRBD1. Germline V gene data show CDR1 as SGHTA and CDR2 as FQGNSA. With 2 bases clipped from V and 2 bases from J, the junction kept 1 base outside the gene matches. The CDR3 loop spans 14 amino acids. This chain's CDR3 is CASSLHRGPYEQYF. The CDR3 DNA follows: TGTGCCAGCAGCTTACACAGGGGGCCCTACGAGCAGTACTTC.

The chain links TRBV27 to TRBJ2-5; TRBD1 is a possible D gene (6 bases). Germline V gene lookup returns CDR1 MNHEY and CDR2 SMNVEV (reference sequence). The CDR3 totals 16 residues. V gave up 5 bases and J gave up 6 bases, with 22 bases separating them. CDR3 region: CASSPPLGGQPQTQYF. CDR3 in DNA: TGTGCCAGCAGTCCCCCTCTTGGAGGACAGCCACAGACCCAGTACTTC.

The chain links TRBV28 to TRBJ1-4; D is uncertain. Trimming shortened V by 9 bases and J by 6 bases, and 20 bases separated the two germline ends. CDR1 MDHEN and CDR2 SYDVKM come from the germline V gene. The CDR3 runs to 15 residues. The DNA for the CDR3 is TGTGCCAGTCGAACGAAACGGGAGCGGGATGAAAAACTGTTTTTT. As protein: CASRTKRERDEKLFF.

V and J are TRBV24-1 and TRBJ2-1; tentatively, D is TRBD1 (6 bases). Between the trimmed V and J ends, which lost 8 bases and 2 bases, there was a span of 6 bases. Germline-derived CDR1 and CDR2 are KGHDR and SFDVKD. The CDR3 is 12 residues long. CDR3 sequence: CATTGAYNEQFF. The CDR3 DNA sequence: TGTGCCACCACAGGGGCCTACAATGAGCAGTTCTTC.

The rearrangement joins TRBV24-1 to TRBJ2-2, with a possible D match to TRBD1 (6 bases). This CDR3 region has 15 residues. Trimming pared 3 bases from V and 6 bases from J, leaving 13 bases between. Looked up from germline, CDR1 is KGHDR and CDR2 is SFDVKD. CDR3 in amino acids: CATSDPRYRAGELFF. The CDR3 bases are TGTGCCACCAGTGATCCGCGATACAGGGCCGGGGAGCTGTTTTTT.

CDR3 in DNA: TGCGCCAGCAGCTTAGGGAGCATGAACACTGAAGCTTTCTTT. Its protein is CASSLGSMNTEAFF. V usage is TRBV5-1 and J usage is TRBJ1-1; D call uncertain. V was cut by 2 bases and J by 0 bases, with 8 bases left in between. The CDR3 is 14 residues long. Germline CDR1 is SGHRS and CDR2 is YFSETQ. The full variable domain, rest sourced from reference TRBV5-1 and TRBJ1-1, is KAGVTQTPRYLIKTRGQQVTLSCSPISGHRSVSWYQQTPGQGLQFLFEYFSETQRNKGNFPGRFSGRQFSNSRSEMNVSTLELGDSALYLCASSLGSMNTEAFFGQGTRLTVV.

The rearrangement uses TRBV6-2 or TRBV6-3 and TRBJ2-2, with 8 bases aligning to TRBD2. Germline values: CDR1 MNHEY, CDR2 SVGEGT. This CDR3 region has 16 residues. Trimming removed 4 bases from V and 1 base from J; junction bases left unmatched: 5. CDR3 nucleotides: TGTGCCAGCAGTTCCTGGCTAGCGGGGAACACCGGGGAGCTGTTTTTT. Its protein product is CASSSWLAGNTGELFF.

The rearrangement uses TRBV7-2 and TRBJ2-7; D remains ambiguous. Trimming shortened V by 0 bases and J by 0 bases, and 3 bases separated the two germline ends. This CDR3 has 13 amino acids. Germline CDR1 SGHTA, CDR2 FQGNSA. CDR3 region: CASSLALSYEQYF. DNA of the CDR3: TGTGCCAGCAGCTTAGCCCTCTCCTACGAGCAGTACTTC.

This chain's CDR3 is CASSLTGLAGGLTQYF. CDR3 coding DNA: TGTGCCAGCAGCTTAACCGGACTAGCGGGGGGGCTGACGCAGTATTTT. The rearrangement uses TRBV7-2 and TRBJ2-3, with 15 bases matching TRBD2. The germline CDR1 and CDR2 sequences are SGHTA and FQGNSA. V lost 2 bases and J lost 9; bases outside the gene matches: 6. CDR3 length equals 16 residues.

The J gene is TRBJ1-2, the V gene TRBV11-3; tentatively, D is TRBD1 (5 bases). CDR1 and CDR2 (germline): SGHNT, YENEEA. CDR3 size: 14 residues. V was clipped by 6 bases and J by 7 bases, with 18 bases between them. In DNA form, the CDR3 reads TGTGCCAGCAGACTCCCCCGGACAACAGGTGGCTACACCTTC. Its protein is CASRLPRTTGGYTF.

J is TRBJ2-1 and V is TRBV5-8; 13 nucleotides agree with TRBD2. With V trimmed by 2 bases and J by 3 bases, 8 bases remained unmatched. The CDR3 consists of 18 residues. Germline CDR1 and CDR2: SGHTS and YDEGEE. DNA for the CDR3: TGTGCCAGCAGCTTCCACTTTGGACTAGCGGGGGTCTACAATGAGCAGTTCTTC. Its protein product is CASSFHFGLAGVYNEQFF.

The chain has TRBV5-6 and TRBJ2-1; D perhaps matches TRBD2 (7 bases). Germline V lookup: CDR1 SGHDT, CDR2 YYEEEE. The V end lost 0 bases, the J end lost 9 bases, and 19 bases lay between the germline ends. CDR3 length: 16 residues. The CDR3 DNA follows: TGTGCCAGCAGCTTGGATGGCAGGGAGGGGGTTGGTGAGCAGTTCTTC. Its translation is CASSLDGREGVGEQFF.

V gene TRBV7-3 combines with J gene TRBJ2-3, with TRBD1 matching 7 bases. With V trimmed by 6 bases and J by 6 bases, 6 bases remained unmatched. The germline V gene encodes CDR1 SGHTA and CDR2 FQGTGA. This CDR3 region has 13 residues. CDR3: CASRLTGDDTQYF. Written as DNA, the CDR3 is TGTGCCAGCAGACTCACAGGGGACGATACGCAGTATTTT.

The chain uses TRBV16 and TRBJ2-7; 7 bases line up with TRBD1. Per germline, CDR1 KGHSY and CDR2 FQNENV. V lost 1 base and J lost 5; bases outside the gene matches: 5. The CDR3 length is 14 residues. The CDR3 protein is CASSQLDRANEQYF. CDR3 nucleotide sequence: TGTGCCAGCAGCCAATTAGACAGGGCGAACGAGCAGTACTTC.

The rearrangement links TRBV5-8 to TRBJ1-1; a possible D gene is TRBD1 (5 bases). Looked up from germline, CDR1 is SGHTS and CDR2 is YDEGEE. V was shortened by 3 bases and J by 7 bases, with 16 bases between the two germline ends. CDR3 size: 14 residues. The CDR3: CASSYPGTAVEAFF. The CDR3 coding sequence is TGTGCCAGCAGCTACCCCGGGACTGCCGTTGAAGCTTTCTTT.

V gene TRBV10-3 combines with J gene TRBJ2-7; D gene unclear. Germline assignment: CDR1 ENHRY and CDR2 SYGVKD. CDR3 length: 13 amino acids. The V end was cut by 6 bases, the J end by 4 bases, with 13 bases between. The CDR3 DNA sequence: TGTGCCATCAGGAGCGTCTCCGGATACGAGCAGTACTTC. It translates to CAIRSVSGYEQYF.

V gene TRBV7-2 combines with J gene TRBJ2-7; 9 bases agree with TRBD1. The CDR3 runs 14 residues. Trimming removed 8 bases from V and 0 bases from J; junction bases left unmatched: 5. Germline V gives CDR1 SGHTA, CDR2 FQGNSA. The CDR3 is CASGRDRDSYEQYF. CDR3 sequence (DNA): TGTGCCAGCGGCCGGGACAGGGACTCCTACGAGCAGTACTTC.

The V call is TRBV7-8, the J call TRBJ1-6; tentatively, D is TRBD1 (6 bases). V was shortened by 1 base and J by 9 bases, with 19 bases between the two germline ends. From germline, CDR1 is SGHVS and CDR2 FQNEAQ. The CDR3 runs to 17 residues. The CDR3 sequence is CASSLVGDRHPTSPLHF. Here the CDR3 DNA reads TGTGCCAGCAGCTTAGTTGGAGACAGGCACCCGACTTCACCCCTCCACTTT.

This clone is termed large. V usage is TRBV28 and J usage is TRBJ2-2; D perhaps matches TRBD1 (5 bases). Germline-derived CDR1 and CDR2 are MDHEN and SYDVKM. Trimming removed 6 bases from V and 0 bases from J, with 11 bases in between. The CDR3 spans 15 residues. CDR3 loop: CASSSGIANTGELFF. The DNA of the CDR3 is TGTGCCAGCAGCTCAGGGATAGCGAACACCGGGGAGCTGTTTTTT.

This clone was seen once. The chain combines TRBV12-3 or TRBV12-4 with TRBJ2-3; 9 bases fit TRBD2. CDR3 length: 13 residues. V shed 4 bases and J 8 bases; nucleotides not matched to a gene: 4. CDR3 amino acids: CASSSSGDPTQYF. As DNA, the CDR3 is TGTGCCAGCAGTTCTAGCGGGGACCCTACGCAGTATTTT.